These T cell receptor beta chains were read from a single sample in a study of blood T cells in healthy people across ages. TCRdb re-analysed the 5' RACE reads in MiXCR, keeping a single row per CDR3 protein. The sample has about a million distinct CDR3 sequences, about 53% seen once. Source material: blood. These receptors were collected from a woman aged 55-70 years in good health. CDR3s include the opening cysteine and the closing phenylalanine or tryptophan.

j_call | v_call | cdr3_aa
TRBJ2-7 | TRBV7-2 | CASSVEAGEFGQYF
TRBJ2-7 | TRBV7-2 | CASSLQALEVDEQYF
TRBJ2-1 | TRBV20-1 | CSARPLADLSYNEQFF
TRBJ2-7 | TRBV7-6 | CASSLLPQGPYEQYF
TRBJ2-7 | TRBV20-1 | CSADGGGTYEQYF
TRBJ2-7 | TRBV5-1 | CASSLGASEQYF
TRBJ2-7 | TRBV10-3 | CALRGESSYEQYF
TRBJ2-7 | TRBV5-6 | CASSFTSGIRSYEQYF
TRBJ2-3 | TRBV20-1 | CSARLAGAQDTQYF
TRBJ2-7 | TRBV4-3 | CASSRASGLSYEQYF
TRBJ2-2 | TRBV2 | CASNRQGYTGELFF
TRBJ2-7 | TRBV28 | CASSLDRIHEQYF
TRBJ2-5 | TRBV5-5 | CASSLPRPGMETQYF
TRBJ1-5 | TRBV10-3 | CAISEGGLGSQPQHF
TRBJ2-3 | TRBV10-3 | CAISVNSATSTDTQYF
TRBJ2-3 | TRBV15 | CATRMGAESVTDTQYF
TRBJ2-5 | TRBV2 | CASSDNVWETQYF
TRBJ1-2 | TRBV20-1 | CSAGRTGRYGYTF
TRBJ1-6 | TRBV10-3 | CAISGTGNSPLHF
TRBJ2-4 | TRBV16 | CASSQLAGGSGDIQYF
TRBJ2-5 | TRBV6-5 | CASSKTPRTRPRTQYF
TRBJ2-7 | TRBV29-1 | CSVERSAGPNLQYF
TRBJ1-6 | TRBV19 | CASRSGTFNNSPLHF
TRBJ2-7 | TRBV27 | CASSLRDSNSYEQYF
TRBJ2-1 | TRBV7-2 | CASSLTPSGMYNEQFF
TRBJ2-4 | TRBV10-2 | CASFRQGGAKNIQYF
TRBJ2-3 | TRBV9 | CASSVGLGVTDTQYF
TRBJ2-5 | TRBV12-3/TRBV12-4 | CASSLNFRLAGDETQYF
. | TRBV21-1 | CASSSPRDRGPHEQYF
TRBJ2-3 | TRBV20-1 | CSVGGTTDTQYF
TRBJ2-7 | TRBV9 | CASSDPEGEIDYEQYF
TRBJ2-3 | TRBV2 | CASMKGANTDTQYF
TRBJ2-7 | TRBV21-1 | CASSKGCRLEQYF
TRBJ1-2 | TRBV28 | CASRKGTGWNYGYTF
TRBJ1-1 | TRBV20-1 | CSAGRVNTEAFF
TRBJ2-3 | TRBV29-1 | CSVPTPGDTQYF
TRBJ2-3 | TRBV7-8 | CASSSKRVYPTDTQYF
TRBJ2-1 | TRBV7-8 | CASSRTTPEQFF
TRBJ2-5 | TRBV13 | CASSSLDRRETQYF
TRBJ2-1 | TRBV12-3/TRBV12-4 | CASSLVWEAGVGKEQFF